This T cell receptor beta chain was observed in a study of cytomegalovirus exposure and HLA in healthy donors. This clone has a handful of counts. Its antigen is not known. The PCR contained 60 Vbeta and 13 Jbeta primers. Clones were read by immunoSEQ multiplex PCR, and TCRdb kept only the in-frame ones, dropping some. The table records some 130,000 clones, 76% of them present only once. Findings and caveats of the study: Relative to the approximately 630-donor mean, N-insertions were reportedly fewer in an Asian-associated ancestry cluster in a later analysis.

The sequence was collected from a man aged 40-49 years in good health and CMV-seronegative. Sequenced sample: PBMCs.

The DNA of the CDR3 is TGTGCCAGTAGTATCGCCAGGGACTCCTACGAGCAGTACTTC. It codes for CASSIARDSYEQYF. The rearrangement links TRBV19 to TRBJ2-7; tentative D call: TRBD1 (5 bases). Germline assignment: CDR1 LNHDA and CDR2 SQIVND (reference sequence). Trimming pared 3 bases from V and 0 bases from J, leaving 9 bases between. The CDR3 is made up of 14 amino acids.